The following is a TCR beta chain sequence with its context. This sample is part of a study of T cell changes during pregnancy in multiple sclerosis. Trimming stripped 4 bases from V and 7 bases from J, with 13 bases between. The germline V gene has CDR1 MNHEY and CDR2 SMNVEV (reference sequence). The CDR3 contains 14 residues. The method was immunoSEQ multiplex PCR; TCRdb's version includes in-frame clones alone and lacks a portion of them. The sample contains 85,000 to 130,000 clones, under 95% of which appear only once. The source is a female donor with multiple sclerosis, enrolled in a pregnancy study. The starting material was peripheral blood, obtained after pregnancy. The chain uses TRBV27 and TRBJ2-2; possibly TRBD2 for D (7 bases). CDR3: CASSSQGGIGELFF. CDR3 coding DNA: TGTGCCAGCAGTTCACAGGGAGGGATCGGGGAGCTGTTTTTT.